This T cell receptor (beta chain) came from a study of CD8 T cells in Susac syndrome (dated by TCRdb to 2018 to 2020). About the investigation overall: The study used repertoire sequencing to test whether antigen drove CD8+ T cell activation and differentiation in Susac syndrome. CD8+ T cell repertoire clonality was compared between about a dozen healthy donors, around 14 Susac syndrome patients and approximately 16 multiple sclerosis patients.

Points on this clonotype: Its antigen remains undetermined. One base away there is no much larger clone; base qualities are not given.

Peripheral blood CD8+ and CD4+ T cells from healthy donors, Susac syndrome patients and multiple sclerosis patients were profiled using high-throughput TCR beta sequencing. The multiple sclerosis controls were treatment-naive patients who had stable or active relapsing-remitting disease and met the revised McDonald criteria. CD8+ TEMRA cells were enriched by FACS, while bulk CD8+ and CD4+ T cells were purified by magnetic negative isolation. Blood was collected in EDTA tubes and processed within 24 hours, with PBMCs isolated through density gradient centrifugation. PBMCs intended for TCR sequencing were cryopreserved in liquid nitrogen and thawed later in a water bath at 37 degrees C. The sorted or isolated CD4+, CD8+ and CD8+ TEMRA cells had a purity of 90% or higher. Trimming removed 1 base from V and 2 bases from J, leaving 10 bases between the germline ends. CDR1 MNHEY and CDR2 SMNVEV are derived from the germline V gene (reference sequence). The cysteine opens and the phenylalanine closes a CDR3 of 15 amino acids. Only the CDR3 DNA stays, 45 bases, in frame from base 1.

The research as a whole found: The number of individuals in the TCR sequencing and HLA analysis was recognized as being relatively small.

RNA was extracted using the RNeasy kit, and roughly 0.45 to 1 ug of the RNA was reverse transcribed with random hexamers. The immunoSEQ multiplex PCR assay, covering 54 Vbeta and 13 Jbeta segments, was used to amplify TCR beta CDR3 regions. Bias from PCR amplification was corrected by using a synthetic template baseline for primer optimization and for computational correction. The original pipeline was this. Reads were annotated to V, D and J genes according to IMGT and were analyzed with immunoSEQ Analyzer, with only productive sequences retained. To calculate clonality, Shannon entropy was normalized by log2 of the number of productive unique sequences and then subtracted from one. For each patient and control, public and private clones were evaluated among the 100 most prevalent clones. Susac-specific clones were defined as absent from healthy and MS cohorts, 850 to 1,300 published viral clones and other ImmuneACCESS disease sequences. TCRdb passed the public sequencing reads through fastp at Q25 and MiXCR, retaining productive beta sequences. Rows merge per CDR3 protein into single entries with the most common DNA and genes. The V and J calls shown here were made by TCRdb, not taken from the authors' results. Here the sample has about 130,000 distinct CDR3 sequences; approximately 95% occur a single time. More than 0.25% of the sample belongs to the ten largest clones.

The rearranged segments are TRBV27 and TRBJ2-3, with TRBD2 as a weak D call on 5 bases. Sequenced input: CD8+ T cells from PBMCs. This TCR was recovered from a human donor with multiple sclerosis. The CDR3 has the sequence CASSLFFGDTDTQYF. The nucleotides are TGTGCCAGCAGTTTATTCTTCGGGGACACAGATACGCAGTATTTT.